These 6 T cell receptor beta chains share one sample of origin, sequenced in a study of blood T cells in healthy people across ages. It was with a sample-barcoded 5' primer and a J-beta primer mix that a second PCR of roughly 7 to 11 cycles was run. One entry per CDR3 protein, called by TCRdb with MiXCR from the 5' RACE reads. The table shows around 1,700,000 distinct CDR3 sequences, with 28% occurring only once. The sequenced sample was blood. The receptor set was obtained from a woman aged 25 to 39 in good health.

In DNA form, the CDR3 reads TGTGCCAGCCGAGAGAGCGGGGTCTCCTACAATGAGCAGTTCTTC. Protein: CASRESGVSYNEQFF. The chain combines TRBV6-6 with TRBJ2-1; 7 nucleotides match TRBD2. J lost 0 bases, V lost 8 bases, and 7 bases had no gene match. The CDR3 extends over 15 amino acids. CDR1 is MNHNY, CDR2 SVGAGI, per germline (reference sequence).

Ten or more counts support this clonotype. The chain combines TRBV20-1 with TRBJ2-7, with 9 positions matching TRBD2. From germline, CDR1 is DFQATT and CDR2 SNEGSKA (reference sequence). V was clipped by 5 bases and J by 4 bases; unmatched bases: 12. CDR3 length: 15 amino acids. The CDR3 loop is CSAPSPGTSIYEQYF. For the CDR3, the DNA is TGCAGTGCTCCTTCCCCCGGGACTAGCATATACGAGCAGTACTTC.

As for this clonotype: This clone may be a read error of a much larger clone one base away. The chain carries TRBV13 and TRBJ2-7; TRBD2 is a possible D gene (5 bases). V was shortened by 3 bases and J by 0 bases, with 12 bases between the two germline ends. In germline, CDR1 is PRHDT, CDR2 FYEKMQ (reference sequence). The CDR3 contains 15 residues. CDR3 nucleotides: TGTGCCAGCAGCTTTGCTAGCAACCACTCCTACGAGCAGTACTTC. Its translation: CASSFASNHSYEQYF.

There are many counts of this clonotype. J is TRBJ1-6 and V is TRBV5-5, with 10 bases that match TRBD1. V lost 4 bases, J lost 9 bases, and 7 bases stayed unmatched. The germline V gene has CDR1 SGHKS and CDR2 YYEKEE (reference sequence). CDR3 length: 15 residues. The CDR3 protein is CASSPRQGASSPLHF. As DNA, the CDR3 is TGTGCCAGCAGCCCCAGACAGGGGGCTAGTTCACCCCTCCACTTT.

Of note for this clonotype: A much larger clone lies a single base off, so this may be a read error. The genes are TRBV21-1 and TRBJ2-6. TRBV21-1 has pseudogene status. The CDR3 is 15 amino acids. The CDR3 protein is CASSNRGSGANVPTF. DNA for the CDR3: TGTGCCAGCAGCAATCGAGGCTCTGGGGCCAACGTCCCGACTTTC.

CDR3 coding DNA: TGCAGTGCTAGTGGCAGGGGGCGCGGAGCTCGCAATGAGCAGTTCTTC. Its translation is CSASGRGRGARNEQFF. This chain uses TRBV20-1 with TRBJ2-1; the match to TRBD1 covers 8 bases. Germline V gene lookup returns CDR1 DFQATT and CDR2 SNEGSKA (reference sequence). V lost 3 bases and J lost 6; bases outside the gene matches: 13. The CDR3 extends over 16 amino acids.